Here is one TCR beta chain with its context. Its antigen is unidentified. This entry comes from a study of cytomegalovirus exposure and HLA in healthy donors. Study-wide results and caveats: Later analysis identified around 15,000 TCR beta sequences associated with HLA alleles, using a false discovery rate threshold of 0.05. A prior analysis recorded that most TCR beta V segments were productive about 90% or about 30% of the time. The classifier reportedly diagnosed cytomegalovirus status with high specificity and sensitivity. As was reported, the HLA-A and HLA-B alleles of most subjects were accurately predicted from TCR beta sequences.

Germline V CDR1 and CDR2: MGHRA, YSYEKL. There are 14 residues in the CDR3. V was shortened by 4 bases and J by 8 bases, with 17 bases between the two germline ends. The PCR had 60 Vbeta and 13 Jbeta primers. Using immunoSEQ multiplex PCR, the repertoire was profiled, and TCRdb retains in-frame clones only, with some absent. In the table there are 160,000 or so clones, around 82% of which are singletons. Sequencing input: PBMCs. This rearrangement joins TRBV4-1 to TRBJ1-1; D perhaps matches TRBD1 (6 bases). The origin of this receptor is a woman between 50 and 59 years old in good health and CMV-seropositive. CDR3 sequence reads: CASSLNTGQREAFF. The CDR3 coding sequence is TGCGCCAGCAGCCTTAACACGGGACAACGGGAAGCTTTCTTT.